This TCR beta chain originates from a study of patients and donors after allogeneic stem cell transplantation. Each CDR3 protein gets one entry after TCRdb re-called the RT-PCR reads with MiXCR. The repertoire holds 150,000 to 250,000 distinct CDR3 sequences, with around two fifths as singletons. Germline lookup yields CDR1 SGHVS and CDR2 FQNEAQ. This CDR3 has 12 amino acids. The V end was cut by 1 base, the J end by 10 bases, with 10 bases between. The rearrangement links TRBV7-8 to TRBJ1-2; D is unclear. The TCR was taken from a human donor who was either an allogeneic HSCT recipient or a stem cell or donor lymphocyte infusion donor (not recorded which). It is not recorded whose cells these are; they may come from a transplant donor. The sequencing input was blood, either unsorted or a sorted T cell fraction (not recorded which). CDR3 nucleotides: TGTGCCAGCAGCTTAGGCCACGTCCCCTACACCTTC. Protein product: CASSLGHVPYTF.